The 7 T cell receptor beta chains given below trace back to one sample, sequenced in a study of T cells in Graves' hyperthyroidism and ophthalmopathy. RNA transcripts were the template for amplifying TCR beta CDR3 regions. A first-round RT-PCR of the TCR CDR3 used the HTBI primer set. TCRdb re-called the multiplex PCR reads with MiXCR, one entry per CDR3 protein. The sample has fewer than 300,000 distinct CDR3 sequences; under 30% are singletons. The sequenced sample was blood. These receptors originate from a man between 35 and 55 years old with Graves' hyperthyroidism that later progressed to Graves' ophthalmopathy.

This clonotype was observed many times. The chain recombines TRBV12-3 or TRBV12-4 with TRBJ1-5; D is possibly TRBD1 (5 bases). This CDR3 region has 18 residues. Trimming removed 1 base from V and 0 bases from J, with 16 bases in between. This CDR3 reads CASSLGPVGARSNQPQHF. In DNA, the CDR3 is TGTGCCAGCAGTTTAGGTCCCGTAGGGGCCCGTAGCAATCAGCCCCAGCATTTT.

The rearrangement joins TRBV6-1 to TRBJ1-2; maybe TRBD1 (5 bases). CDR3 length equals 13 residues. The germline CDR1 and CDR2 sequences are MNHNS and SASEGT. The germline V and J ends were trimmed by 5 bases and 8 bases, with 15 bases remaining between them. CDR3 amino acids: CASSQSRVGGYTF. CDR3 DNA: TGTGCCAGCAGTCAAAGCAGGGTTGGCGGCTACACCTTC.

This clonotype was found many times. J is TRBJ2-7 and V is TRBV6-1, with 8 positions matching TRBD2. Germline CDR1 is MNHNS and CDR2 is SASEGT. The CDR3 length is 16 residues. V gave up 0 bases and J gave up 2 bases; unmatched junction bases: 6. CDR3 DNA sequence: TGTGCCAGCAGTGAAGCGTCACTAGCGGTAGCCTACGAGCAGTACTTC. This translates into CASSEASLAVAYEQYF.

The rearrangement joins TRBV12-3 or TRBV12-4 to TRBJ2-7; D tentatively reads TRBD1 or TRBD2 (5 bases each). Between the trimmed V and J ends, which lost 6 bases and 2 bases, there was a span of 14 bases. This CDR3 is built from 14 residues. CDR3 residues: CASSPGAVAYEQYF. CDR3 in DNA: TGTGCCAGCAGCCCCGGGGCAGTTGCCTACGAGCAGTACTTC.

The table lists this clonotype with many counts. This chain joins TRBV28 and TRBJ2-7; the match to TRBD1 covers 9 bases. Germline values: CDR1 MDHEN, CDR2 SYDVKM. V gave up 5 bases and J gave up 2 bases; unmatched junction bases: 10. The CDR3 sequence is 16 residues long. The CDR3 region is CASSPLSGTGTYEQYF. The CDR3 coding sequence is TGTGCCAGCAGTCCTCTTTCCGGGACAGGGACCTACGAGCAGTACTTC.

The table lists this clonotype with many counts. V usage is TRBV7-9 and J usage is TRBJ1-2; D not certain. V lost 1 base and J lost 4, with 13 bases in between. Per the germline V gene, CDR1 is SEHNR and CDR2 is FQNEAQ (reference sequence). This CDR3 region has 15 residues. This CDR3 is CASSLGGSNLYGYTF. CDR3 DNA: TGTGCCAGCAGCTTAGGAGGGAGCAATCTCTATGGCTACACCTTC.

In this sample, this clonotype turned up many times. As DNA, the CDR3 is TGTGCCAGCAGCCCAACTTACGCGGGAGTCTACGAGCAGTACTTC. It encodes CASSPTYAGVYEQYF. The rearrangement uses TRBV27 and TRBJ2-7, with 7 bases identical to TRBD2. Trimming removed 6 bases from V and 3 bases from J; junction bases left unmatched: 11. Germline V gives CDR1 MNHEY, CDR2 SMNVEV (reference sequence). The CDR3 consists of 15 residues.